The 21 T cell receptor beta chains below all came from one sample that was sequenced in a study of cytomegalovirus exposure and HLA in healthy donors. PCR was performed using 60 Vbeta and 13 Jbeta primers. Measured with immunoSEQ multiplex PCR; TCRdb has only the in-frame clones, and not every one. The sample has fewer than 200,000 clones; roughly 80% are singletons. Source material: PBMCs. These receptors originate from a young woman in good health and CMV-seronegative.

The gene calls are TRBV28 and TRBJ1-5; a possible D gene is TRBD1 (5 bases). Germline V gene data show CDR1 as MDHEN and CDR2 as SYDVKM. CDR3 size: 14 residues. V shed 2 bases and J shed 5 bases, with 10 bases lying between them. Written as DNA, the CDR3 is TGTGCCAGCAGTTTAGTGTCGGGGGATCAGCCCCAGCATTTT. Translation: CASSLVSGDQPQHF.

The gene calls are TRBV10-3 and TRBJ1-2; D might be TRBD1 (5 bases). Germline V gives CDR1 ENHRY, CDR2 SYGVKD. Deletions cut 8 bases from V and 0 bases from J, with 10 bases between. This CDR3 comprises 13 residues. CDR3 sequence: CAIGAASNYGYTF. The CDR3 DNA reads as TGTGCCATCGGGGCCGCCTCTAACTATGGCTACACCTTC.

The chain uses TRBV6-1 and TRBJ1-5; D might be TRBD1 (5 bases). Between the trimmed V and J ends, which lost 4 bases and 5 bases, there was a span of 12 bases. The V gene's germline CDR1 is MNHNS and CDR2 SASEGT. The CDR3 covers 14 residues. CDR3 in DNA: TGTGCCAGCAGTGGGTCGACAGATTATCAGCCCCAGCATTTT. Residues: CASSGSTDYQPQHF.

CDR3 amino acids: CATSPGGRTDTQYF. The CDR3 nucleotides are TGTGCCACCAGCCCGGGAGGGCGGACAGATACGCAGTATTTT. The chain employs TRBV15 and TRBJ2-3; 8 bases fit TRBD2. The ends lost 5 bases at V and 3 bases at J; junction bases unmatched: 4. CDR3 length equals 14 residues. The germline V gene has CDR1 LNHNV and CDR2 YYDKDF (reference sequence).

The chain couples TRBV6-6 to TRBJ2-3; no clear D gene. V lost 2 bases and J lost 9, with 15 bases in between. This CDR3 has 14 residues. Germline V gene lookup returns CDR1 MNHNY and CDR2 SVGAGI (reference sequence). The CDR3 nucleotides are TGTGCCAGCAGTTACGAGGCCGACGAAGACACGCAGTATTTT. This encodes CASSYEADEDTQYF.

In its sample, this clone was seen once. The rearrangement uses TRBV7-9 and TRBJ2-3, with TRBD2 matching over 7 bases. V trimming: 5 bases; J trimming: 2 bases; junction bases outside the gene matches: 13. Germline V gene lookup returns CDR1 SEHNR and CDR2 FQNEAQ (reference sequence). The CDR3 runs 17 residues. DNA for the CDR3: TGTGCCAGCAGCGGCCGACAGTGGGCGGGAGACACAGATACGCAGTATTTT. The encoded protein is CASSGRQWAGDTDTQYF.

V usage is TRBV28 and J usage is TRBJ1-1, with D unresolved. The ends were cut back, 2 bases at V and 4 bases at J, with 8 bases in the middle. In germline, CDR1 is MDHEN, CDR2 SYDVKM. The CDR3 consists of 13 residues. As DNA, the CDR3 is TGTGCCAGCAGTTTAGAGGGTTCCACTGAAGCTTTCTTT. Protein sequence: CASSLEGSTEAFF.

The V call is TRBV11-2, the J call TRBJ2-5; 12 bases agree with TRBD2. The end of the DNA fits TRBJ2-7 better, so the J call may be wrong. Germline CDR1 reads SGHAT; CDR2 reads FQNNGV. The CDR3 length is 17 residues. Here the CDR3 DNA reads TGTGCCAGCAGCATAGGACTAGCGGGAATGGGGTCCTACGAGCAGTACTTC. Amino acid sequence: CASSIGLAGMGSYEQYF.

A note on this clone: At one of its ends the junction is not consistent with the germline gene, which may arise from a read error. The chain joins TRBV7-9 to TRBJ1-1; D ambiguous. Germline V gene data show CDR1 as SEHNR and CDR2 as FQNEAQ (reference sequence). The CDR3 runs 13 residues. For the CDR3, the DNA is TGTTCCAGCAGCTTAAGGCCACAATCGGAGGCTTTCTTT. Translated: CSSSLRPQSEAFF.

Written as DNA, the CDR3 is TGTGCCAGCAGTCGGGACTCACCCCGTGAGTACGAGCAGTACTTC. Translated: CASSRDSPREYEQYF. This chain uses TRBV5-4 with TRBJ2-7, with D maybe TRBD2 (6 bases). Germline CDR1 SGHNT, CDR2 YYREEE (reference sequence). Trimming took 5 bases from V and 4 from J, leaving 19 bases between them. The CDR3 totals 15 residues.

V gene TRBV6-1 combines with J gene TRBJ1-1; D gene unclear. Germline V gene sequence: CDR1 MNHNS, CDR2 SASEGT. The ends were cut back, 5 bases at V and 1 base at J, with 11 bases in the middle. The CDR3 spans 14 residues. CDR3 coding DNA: TGTGCCAGCAGTTGGGCAGGCGAGAACACTGAAGCTTTCTTT. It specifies CASSWAGENTEAFF.

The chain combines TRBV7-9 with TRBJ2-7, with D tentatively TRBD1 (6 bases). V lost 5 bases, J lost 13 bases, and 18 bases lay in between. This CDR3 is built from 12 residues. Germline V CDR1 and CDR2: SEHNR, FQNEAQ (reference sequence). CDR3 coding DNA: TGTGCCAGCAGCCTAGTCGGACAGTCCCTTTACTTC. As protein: CASSLVGQSLYF.

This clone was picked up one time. The CDR3 coding sequence is TGTGCCAGCAGTGAACCTAGCGGTAGCACAGATACGCAGTATTTT. Protein: CASSEPSGSTDTQYF. The chain uses TRBV25-1 and TRBJ2-3; 7 nucleotides align to TRBD2. CDR3 length: 15 amino acids. The V gene's germline CDR1 is MGHDK and CDR2 SYGVNS. V shed 2 bases, J shed 0 bases, and the junction held 2 bases outside the gene matches.

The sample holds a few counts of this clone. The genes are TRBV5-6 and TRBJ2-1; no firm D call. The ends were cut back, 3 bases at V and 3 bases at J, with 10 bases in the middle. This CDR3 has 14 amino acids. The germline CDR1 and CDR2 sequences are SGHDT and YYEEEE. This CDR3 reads CASSYGGIYNEQFF. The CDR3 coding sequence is TGTGCCAGCAGCTATGGCGGAATCTACAATGAGCAGTTCTTC.

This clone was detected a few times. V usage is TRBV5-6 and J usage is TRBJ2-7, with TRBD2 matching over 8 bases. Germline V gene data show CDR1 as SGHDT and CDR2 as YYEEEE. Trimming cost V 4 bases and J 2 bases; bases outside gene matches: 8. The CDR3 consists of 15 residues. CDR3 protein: CASSPAAGGTYEQYF. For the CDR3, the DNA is TGTGCCAGCAGCCCGGCGGCGGGAGGTACCTACGAGCAGTACTTC.

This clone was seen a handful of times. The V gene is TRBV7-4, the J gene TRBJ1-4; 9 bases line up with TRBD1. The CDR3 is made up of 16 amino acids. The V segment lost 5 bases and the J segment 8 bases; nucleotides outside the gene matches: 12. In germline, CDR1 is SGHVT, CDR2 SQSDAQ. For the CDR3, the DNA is TGTGCCAGCAGCGCCGCCGGGACAGGGCTCGGAGAAAAACTGTTTTTT. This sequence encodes CASSAAGTGLGEKLFF.

This chain's CDR3 is CASSLVGARAFF. The DNA of the CDR3 is TGTGCCAGCAGCTTAGTGGGGGCGCGCGCTTTCTTT. The chain links TRBV7-2 to TRBJ1-1; the D gene is possibly TRBD1 (6 bases). The CDR3 has 12 amino acids. Trimming removed 1 base from V and 11 bases from J, with 11 bases in between. Germline-derived CDR1 and CDR2 are SGHTA and FQGNSA.

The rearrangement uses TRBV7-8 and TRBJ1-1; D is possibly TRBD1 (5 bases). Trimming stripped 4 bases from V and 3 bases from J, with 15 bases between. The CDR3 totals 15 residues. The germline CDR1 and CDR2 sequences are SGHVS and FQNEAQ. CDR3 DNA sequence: TGTGCCAGCAGCTCCGTGGGGGGGGAGTACACTGAAGCTTTCTTT. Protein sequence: CASSSVGGEYTEAFF.

The CDR3 region is CASSPSEGQTPNGYTF. CDR3 bases: TGTGCCAGCAGTCCTTCTGAGGGACAGACGCCCAATGGCTACACCTTC. The chain is built from TRBV27 and TRBJ1-2; 7 nucleotides line up with TRBD1. Germline V gene lookup returns CDR1 MNHEY and CDR2 SMNVEV (reference sequence). V was clipped by 5 bases and J by 6 bases; unmatched bases: 15. The CDR3 is made up of 16 amino acids.

For the CDR3, the DNA is TGTGCCAGCAGCTTGATCGACAGGGTTGGCACTGAAGCTTTCTTT. Translation: CASSLIDRVGTEAFF. The chain employs TRBV7-8 and TRBJ1-1; 7 bases are shared with TRBD1. The V gene's germline CDR1 is SGHVS and CDR2 FQNEAQ. V lost 3 bases to trimming and J lost 4 bases; unmatched junction nucleotides: 8. The CDR3 is 15 amino acids.

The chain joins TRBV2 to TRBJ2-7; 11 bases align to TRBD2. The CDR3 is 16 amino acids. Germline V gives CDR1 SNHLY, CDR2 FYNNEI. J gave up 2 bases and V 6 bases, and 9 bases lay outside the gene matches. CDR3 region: CASSAPGLAETYEQYF. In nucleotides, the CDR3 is TGTGCCAGCAGCGCACCGGGACTAGCGGAAACCTACGAGCAGTACTTC.